This TCR beta chain was recovered during a study of blood T cell repertoires in COVID-19. Study in general: Specimens from acute and convalescent COVID-19 originated in the United States, Italy and Spain. Sample material is recorded as cDNA or gDNA derived from T cells, B-cell-depleted T cells, or PBMCs.

This CDR3 spans 18 amino acids. Germline loops: CDR1 LGHNA, CDR2 YNFKEQ. Trimming stripped 2 bases from V and 3 bases from J, with 20 bases between. Original analysis: Amplification with reference gene primers provided the estimates of nucleated cell counts. Data came from immunoSEQ multiplex PCR; TCRdb stores just in-frame clones and leaves some out. V, J and clone size are those of that table, while D and trimming were read from the DNA. The data contain 130,000 to 150,000 clones, around 87% of them singletons. The chain carries TRBV4-2 and TRBJ2-1; D may be TRBD1 (7 bases). This sequence was found in a man of 80 years or more with acute or convalescent COVID-19. Sample: peripheral blood. The CDR3 is CASSQSQGQGGIYNEQFF. As DNA, the CDR3 is TGTGCCAGCAGCCAATCCCAGGGGCAGGGGGGTATCTACAATGAGCAGTTCTTC.